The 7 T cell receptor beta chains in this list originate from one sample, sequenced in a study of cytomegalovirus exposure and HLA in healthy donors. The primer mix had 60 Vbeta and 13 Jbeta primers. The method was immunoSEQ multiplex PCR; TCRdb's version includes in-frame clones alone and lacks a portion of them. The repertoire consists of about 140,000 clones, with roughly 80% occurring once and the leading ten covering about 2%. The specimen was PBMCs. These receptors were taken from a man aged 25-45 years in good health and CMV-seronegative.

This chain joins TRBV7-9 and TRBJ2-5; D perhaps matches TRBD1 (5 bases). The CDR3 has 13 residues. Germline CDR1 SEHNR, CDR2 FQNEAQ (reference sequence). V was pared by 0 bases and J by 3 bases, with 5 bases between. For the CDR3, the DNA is TGTGCCAGCAGCTTAGCGACAGAAGAGACCCAGTACTTC. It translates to CASSLATEETQYF. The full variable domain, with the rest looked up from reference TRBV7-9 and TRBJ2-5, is DTGVSQNPRHKITKRGQNVTFRCDPISEHNRLYWYRQTLGQGPEFLTYFQNEAQLEKSRLLSDRFSAERPKGSFSTLEIQRTEQGDSAMYLCASSLATEETQYFGPGTRLLVL.

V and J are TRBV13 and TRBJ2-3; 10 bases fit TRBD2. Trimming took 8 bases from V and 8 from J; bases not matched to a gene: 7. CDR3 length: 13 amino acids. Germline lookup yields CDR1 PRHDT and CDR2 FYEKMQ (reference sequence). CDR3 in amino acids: CASDSGRAGTQYF. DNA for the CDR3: TGTGCCAGCGACAGCGGGAGGGCGGGTACGCAGTATTTT.

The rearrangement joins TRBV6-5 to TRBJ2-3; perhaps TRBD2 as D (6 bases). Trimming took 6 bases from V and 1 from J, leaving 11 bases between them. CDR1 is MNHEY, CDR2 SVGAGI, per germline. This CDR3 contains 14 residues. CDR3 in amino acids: CASSWSGRTDTQYF. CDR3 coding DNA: TGTGCCAGCAGCTGGAGCGGGCGCACAGATACGCAGTATTTT.

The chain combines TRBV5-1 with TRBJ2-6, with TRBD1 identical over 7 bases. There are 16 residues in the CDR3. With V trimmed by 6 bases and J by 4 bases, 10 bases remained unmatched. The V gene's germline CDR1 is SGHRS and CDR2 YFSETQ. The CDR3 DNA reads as TGCGCCAGCACTGGGACAGTTTCCTTCGGGGCCAACGTCCTGACTTTC. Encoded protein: CASTGTVSFGANVLTF.

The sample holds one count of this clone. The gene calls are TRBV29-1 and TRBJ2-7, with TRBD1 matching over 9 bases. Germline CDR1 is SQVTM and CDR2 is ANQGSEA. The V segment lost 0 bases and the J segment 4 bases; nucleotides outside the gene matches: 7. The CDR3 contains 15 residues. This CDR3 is CSVEDPTGGSYEQYF. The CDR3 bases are TGCAGCGTTGAAGATCCGACAGGGGGAAGTTACGAGCAGTACTTC.

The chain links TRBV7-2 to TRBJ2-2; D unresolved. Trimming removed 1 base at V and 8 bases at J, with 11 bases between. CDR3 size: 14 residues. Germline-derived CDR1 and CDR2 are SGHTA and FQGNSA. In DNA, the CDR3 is TGTGCCAGCAGCTTAGTCCCGAGTGTGGGGGAGCTGTTTTTT. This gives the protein CASSLVPSVGELFF. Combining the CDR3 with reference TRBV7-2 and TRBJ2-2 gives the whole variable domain GAGVSQSPSNKVTEKGKDVELRCDPISGHTALYWYRQSLGQGLEFLIYFQGNSAPDKSGLPSDRFSAERTGGSVSTLTIQRTQQEDSAVYLCASSLVPSVGELFFGEGSRLTVL.

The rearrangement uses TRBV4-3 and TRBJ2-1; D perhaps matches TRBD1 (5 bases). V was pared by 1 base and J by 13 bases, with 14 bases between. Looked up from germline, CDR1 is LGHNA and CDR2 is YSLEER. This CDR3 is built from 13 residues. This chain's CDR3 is CASSQVNDRGQFF. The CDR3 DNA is TGCGCCAGCAGCCAAGTTAACGACAGAGGACAGTTCTTC.